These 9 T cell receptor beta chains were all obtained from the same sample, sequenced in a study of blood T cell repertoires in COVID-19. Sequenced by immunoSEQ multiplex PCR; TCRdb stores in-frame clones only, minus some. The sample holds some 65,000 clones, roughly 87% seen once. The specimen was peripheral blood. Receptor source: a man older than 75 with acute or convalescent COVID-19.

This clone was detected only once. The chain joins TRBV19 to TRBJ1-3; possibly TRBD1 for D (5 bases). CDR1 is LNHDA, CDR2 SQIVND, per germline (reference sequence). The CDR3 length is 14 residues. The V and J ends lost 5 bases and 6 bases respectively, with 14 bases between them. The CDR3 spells CASSWGRSENTIYF. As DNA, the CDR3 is TGTGCCAGTAGTTGGGGGAGGTCGGAAAACACCATATATTTT.

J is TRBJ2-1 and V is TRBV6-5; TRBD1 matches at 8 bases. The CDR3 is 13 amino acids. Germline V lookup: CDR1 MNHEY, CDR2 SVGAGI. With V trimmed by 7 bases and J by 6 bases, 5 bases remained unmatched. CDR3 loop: CASNGQGLNEQFF. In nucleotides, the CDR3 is TGTGCCAGCAACGGACAGGGTCTCAATGAGCAGTTCTTC.

CDR3 amino acids: CASSILWGGDTEAFF. The CDR3 DNA reads TGTGCCAGTAGTATTTTGTGGGGGGGGGACACTGAAGCTTTCTTT. The chain joins TRBV19 to TRBJ1-1; D is perhaps TRBD1 (5 bases). Per germline, CDR1 LNHDA and CDR2 SQIVND (reference sequence). There are 15 residues in the CDR3. The germline V and J ends were trimmed by 3 bases and 3 bases, with 14 bases remaining between them.

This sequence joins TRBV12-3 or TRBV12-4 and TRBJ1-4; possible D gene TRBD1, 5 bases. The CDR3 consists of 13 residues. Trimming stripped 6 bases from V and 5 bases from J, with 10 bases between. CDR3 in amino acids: CASSPQANEKLFF. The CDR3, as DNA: TGTGCCAGCAGCCCACAGGCCAATGAAAAACTGTTTTTT.

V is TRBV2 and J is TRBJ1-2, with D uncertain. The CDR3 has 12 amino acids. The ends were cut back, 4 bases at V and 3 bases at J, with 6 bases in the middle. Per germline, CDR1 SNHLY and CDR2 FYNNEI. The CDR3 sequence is CASSGSYYGYTF. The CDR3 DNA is TGTGCCAGCAGTGGGAGCTACTATGGCTACACCTTC. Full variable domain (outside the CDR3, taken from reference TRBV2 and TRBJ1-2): EPEVTQTPSHQVTQMGQEVILRCVPISNHLYFYWYRQILGQKVEFLVSFYNNEISEKSEIFDDQFSVERPDGSNFTLKIRSTKLEDSAMYFCASSGSYYGYTFGSGTRLTVV.

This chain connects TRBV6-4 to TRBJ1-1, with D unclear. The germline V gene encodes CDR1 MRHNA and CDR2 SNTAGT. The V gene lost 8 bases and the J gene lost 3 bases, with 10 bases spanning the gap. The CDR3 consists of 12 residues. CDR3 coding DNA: TGTGCCAGCCCTACAGTACACACTGAAGCTTTCTTT. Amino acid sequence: CASPTVHTEAFF.

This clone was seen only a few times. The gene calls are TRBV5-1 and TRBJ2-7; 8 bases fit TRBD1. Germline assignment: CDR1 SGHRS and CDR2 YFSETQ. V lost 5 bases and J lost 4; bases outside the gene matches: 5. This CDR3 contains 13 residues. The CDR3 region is CASSPDRGYEQYF. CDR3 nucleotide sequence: TGCGCCAGCAGTCCCGACAGGGGTTACGAGCAGTACTTC.

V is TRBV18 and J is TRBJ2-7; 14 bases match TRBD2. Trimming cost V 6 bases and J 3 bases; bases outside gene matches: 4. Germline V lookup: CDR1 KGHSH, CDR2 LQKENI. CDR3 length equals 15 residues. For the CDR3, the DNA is TGTGCCAGCTCTCAGGGACTAGCGGGGGTCTACGAGCAGTACTTC. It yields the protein CASSQGLAGVYEQYF.

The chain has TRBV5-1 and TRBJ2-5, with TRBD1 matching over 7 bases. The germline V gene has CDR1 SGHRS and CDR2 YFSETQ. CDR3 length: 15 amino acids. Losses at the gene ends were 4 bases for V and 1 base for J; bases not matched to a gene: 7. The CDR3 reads CASSLGQETQETQYF. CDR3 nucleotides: TGCGCCAGCAGCCTCGGACAGGAGACCCAAGAGACCCAGTACTTC. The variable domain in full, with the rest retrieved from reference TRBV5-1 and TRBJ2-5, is KAGVTQTPRYLIKTRGQQVTLSCSPISGHRSVSWYQQTPGQGLQFLFEYFSETQRNKGNFPGRFSGRQFSNSRSEMNVSTLELGDSALYLCASSLGQETQETQYFGPGTRLLVL.